This record concerns one T cell receptor beta chain sequence. Trimming removed 4 bases at V and 6 bases at J, with 19 bases between. From germline, CDR1 is SGHTA and CDR2 FQGNSA. CDR3 size: 16 residues. The record originates from a study of blood T cell repertoires in COVID-19. Across the study: T cells, B-cell-depleted T cells, or PBMCs provided the cDNA or gDNA that served as material.

Sequencing was performed with immunoSEQ multiplex PCR; in TCRdb, only in-frame clones are kept and a portion is missing. The sample lists approximately 34,000 clones, roughly 84% seen once, with over 11% in the top ten. This receptor was taken from a man aged 55 to 70 with active COVID-19. The rearrangement uses TRBV7-2 and TRBJ1-5; D might be TRBD1 (6 bases). Sequenced sample: peripheral blood. Here the CDR3 reads CASSSLRGAGGQPQHF. CDR3 nucleotide sequence: TGTGCCAGCAGCTCCCTCCGGGGGGCGGGCGGTCAGCCCCAGCATTTT. The full variable domain, rest sourced from reference TRBV7-2 and TRBJ1-5, is GAGVSQSPSNKVTEKGKDVELRCDPISGHTALYWYRQSLGQGLEFLIYFQGNSAPDKSGLPSDRFSAERTGGSVSTLTIQRTQQEDSAVYLCASSSLRGAGGQPQHFGDGTRLSIL.